Below, one T cell receptor beta chain is given with its context. Its antigen remains unknown. These data come from a study of T-cell memory formation after mild COVID-19. Findings and limits, study-wide: There was a balanced CD4/CD8 profile in clones contracting day 15 to 85, and later expanders leaned CD4+.

Germline loops: CDR1 SNHLY, CDR2 FYNNEI. This CDR3 is 14 amino acids long. The V and J ends lost 4 bases and 2 bases respectively, with 10 bases between them. TCRdb reprocessed the 5' RACE reads with MiXCR, giving one entry per CDR3 protein. Among around 340,000 distinct CDR3 sequences, approximately 15% were seen once, and the ten largest hold around 22%. The sequence was collected from a man in his late teens or twenties who had mild COVID-19 (a few samples of this study predate the infection). Cell type and time point are not known. The sequenced sample consisted of PBMCs or a T cell subset sorted from them (not recorded which). This chain connects TRBV2 to TRBJ2-3, with D perhaps given as TRBD1 or TRBD2 (5 bases each). In DNA form, the CDR3 reads TGTGCCAGCAGTGCCAGGGAGACCACAGATACGCAGTATTTT. Protein sequence: CASSARETTDTQYF.